The sequence of this TCR beta chain was determined in a study of T cells in localized non-small cell lung cancer. Study results and limitations: Appearing in adjacent lung were a median around 60 of the top 100 tumor clones. Heterogeneity stays possible, as sequencing covered only one tumor region.

On this clone itself: The antigen is unknown.

This CDR3 is 17 amino acids long. V dropped 5 bases and J dropped 5; count of bases not matched to a gene: 8. CDR1 and CDR2 (germline): PRHDT, FYEKMQ (reference sequence). The repertoire was sequenced with immunoSEQ multiplex PCR; TCRdb's copy has only in-frame clones and lacks some. The sample has 25,000 to 30,000 clones, 80% to 95% seen once. The sequenced sample was peripheral blood mononuclear cells, obtained before any cancer treatment. This sequence joins TRBV13 and TRBJ2-2; the match to TRBD2 covers 13 bases. The TCR comes from a woman aged 35 to 70 with stage III lung adenocarcinoma. The CDR3 coding sequence is TGTGCCAGCAGCCCAGGACTAGCGGGAGTACATACCGGGGAGCTGTTTTTT. It translates to CASSPGLAGVHTGELFF.